The clone carrying this TCR beta chain has more than one count but fewer than ten. Germline lookup yields CDR1 KGHSH and CDR2 LQKENI. V gave up 4 bases and J gave up 6 bases; unmatched junction bases: 9. There are 16 residues in the CDR3. No infections or other immune events were documented during collection. The sample belongs to a study of identifying expanded T cells in peripheral blood. Measured with immunoSEQ multiplex PCR; TCRdb has only the in-frame clones, and not every one. The repertoire holds tens of thousands of clones, with 84% as singletons. Specimen: blood. V gene TRBV18 combines with J gene TRBJ2-7; 13 nucleotides match TRBD2. This TCR came from a person aged 18 to 69 in good health. The CDR3 loop reads CASSRERLAGGSEQYF. The CDR3 bases are TGTGCCAGCTCACGTGAGAGACTAGCGGGAGGCAGCGAGCAGTACTTC.